This TCR beta chain comes out of a study of blood T cell repertoires in COVID-19. Study-wide context: Some COVID-19 samples were acute and others convalescent; all came from the United States, Italy and Spain. T cells, B-cell-depleted T cells, or PBMCs supplied cDNA or gDNA.

This CDR3 spans 14 amino acids. V shed 3 bases and J 6 bases; nucleotides not matched to a gene: 5. Germline CDR1 is SGHAT and CDR2 is FQDESV (reference sequence). Per the study methods: Amplified reference gene primers provided the basis for estimating nucleated cell counts. Assay: immunoSEQ multiplex PCR; the TCRdb copy retains only in-frame clones and omits some. The DNA was the basis for D and trimming; V, J and clone size are from that table. Among fewer than 200,000 clones, around 85% were seen once, and the ten largest hold roughly 7.7%. The chain combines TRBV11-1 with TRBJ2-4; TRBD1 aligns across 7 bases. Sequenced input: peripheral blood. This sequence was found in an older woman with acute or convalescent COVID-19. The DNA for the CDR3 is TGTGCCAGCAGCTTGAGGACAGGTCGAAACATTCAGTACTTC. Translated: CASSLRTGRNIQYF.